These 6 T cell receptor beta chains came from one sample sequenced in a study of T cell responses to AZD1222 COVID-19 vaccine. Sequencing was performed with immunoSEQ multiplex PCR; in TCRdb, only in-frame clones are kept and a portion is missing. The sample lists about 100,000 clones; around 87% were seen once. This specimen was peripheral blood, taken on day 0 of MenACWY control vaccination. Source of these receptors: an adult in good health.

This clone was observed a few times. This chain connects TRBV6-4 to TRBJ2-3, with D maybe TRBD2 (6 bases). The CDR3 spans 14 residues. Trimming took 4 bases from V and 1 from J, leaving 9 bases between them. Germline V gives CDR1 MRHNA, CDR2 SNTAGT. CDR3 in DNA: TGTGCCAGCAGTGTGGAGGGCGGCACAGATACGCAGTATTTT. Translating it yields CASSVEGGTDTQYF.

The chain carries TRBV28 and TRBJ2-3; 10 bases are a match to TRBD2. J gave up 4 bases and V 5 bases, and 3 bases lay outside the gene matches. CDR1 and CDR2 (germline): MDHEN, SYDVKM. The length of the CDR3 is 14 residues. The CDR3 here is CASSTSGIADTQYF. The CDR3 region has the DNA TGTGCCAGCAGTACTAGCGGGATCGCAGATACGCAGTATTTT.

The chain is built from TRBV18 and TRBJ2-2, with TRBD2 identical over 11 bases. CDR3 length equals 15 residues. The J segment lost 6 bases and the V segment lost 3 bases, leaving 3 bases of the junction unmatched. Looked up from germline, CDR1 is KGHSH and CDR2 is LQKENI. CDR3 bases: TGTGCCAGCTCACCCTTGGGACTAGCGGCCGGGGAGCTGTTTTTT. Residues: CASSPLGLAAGELFF.

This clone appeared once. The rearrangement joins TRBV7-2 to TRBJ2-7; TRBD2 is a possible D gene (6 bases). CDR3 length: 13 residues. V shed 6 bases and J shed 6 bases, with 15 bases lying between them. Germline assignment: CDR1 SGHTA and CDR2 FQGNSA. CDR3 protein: CASRRSPGLEQYF. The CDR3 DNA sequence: TGTGCCAGCAGGAGGAGTCCGGGACTCGAGCAGTACTTC.

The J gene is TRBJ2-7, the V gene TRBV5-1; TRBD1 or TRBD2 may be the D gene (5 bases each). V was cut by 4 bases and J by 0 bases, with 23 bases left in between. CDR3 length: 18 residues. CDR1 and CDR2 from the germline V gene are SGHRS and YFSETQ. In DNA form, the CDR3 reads TGCGCCAGCAGCCGGAACGGACACCGGGGCCCAGACTCCTACGAGCAGTACTTC. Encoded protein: CASSRNGHRGPDSYEQYF.

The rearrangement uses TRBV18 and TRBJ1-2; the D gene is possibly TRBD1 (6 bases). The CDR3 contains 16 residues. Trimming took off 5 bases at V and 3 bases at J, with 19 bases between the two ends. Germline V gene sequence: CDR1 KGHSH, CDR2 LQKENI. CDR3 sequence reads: CASSTGGDTIDYGYTF. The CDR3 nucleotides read TGTGCCAGCTCAACCGGGGGGGACACTATTGACTATGGCTACACCTTC.